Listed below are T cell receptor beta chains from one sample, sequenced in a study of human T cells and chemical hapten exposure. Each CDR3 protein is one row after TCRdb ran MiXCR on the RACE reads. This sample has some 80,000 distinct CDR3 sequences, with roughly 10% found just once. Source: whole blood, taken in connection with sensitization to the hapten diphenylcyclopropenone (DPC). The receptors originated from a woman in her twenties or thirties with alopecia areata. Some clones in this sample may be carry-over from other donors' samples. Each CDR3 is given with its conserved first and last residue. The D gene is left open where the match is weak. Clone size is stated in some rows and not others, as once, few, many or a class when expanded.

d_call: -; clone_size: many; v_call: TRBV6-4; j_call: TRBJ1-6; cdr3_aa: CASSPREGQSPLHF; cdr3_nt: TGTGCCAGCAGCCCCAGGGAAGGGCAGTCACCCCTCCACTTT
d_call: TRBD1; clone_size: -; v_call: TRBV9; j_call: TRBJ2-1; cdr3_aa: CASSSLLDRGGEQFF; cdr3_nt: TGTGCCAGCAGCTCCCTGCTGGACAGGGGAGGTGAGCAGTTCTTC
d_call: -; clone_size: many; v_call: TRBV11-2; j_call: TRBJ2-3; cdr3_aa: CASSLRTGDTQYF; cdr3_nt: TGTGCCAGCAGCCTTCGGACGGGAGATACGCAGTATTTT
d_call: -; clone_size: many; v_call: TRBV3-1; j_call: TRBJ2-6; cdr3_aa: CASSQARVSGANVLTF; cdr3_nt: TGTGCCAGCAGCCAAGCACGCGTCTCTGGGGCCAACGTCCTGACTTTC
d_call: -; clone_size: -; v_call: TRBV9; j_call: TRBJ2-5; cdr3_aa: CASSVGGLSQETQYF; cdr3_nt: TGTGCCAGCAGCGTCGGGGGGCTGTCCCAAGAGACCCAGTACTTC
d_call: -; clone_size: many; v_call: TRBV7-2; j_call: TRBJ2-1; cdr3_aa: CASSSPGLYNEQFF; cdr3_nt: TGTGCCAGCAGCTCCCCGGGACTTTACAATGAGCAGTTCTTC
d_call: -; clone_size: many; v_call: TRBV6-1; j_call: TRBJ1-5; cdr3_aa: CASAGQHNQPQHF; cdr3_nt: TGTGCCAGCGCAGGACAGCACAATCAGCCCCAGCATTTT
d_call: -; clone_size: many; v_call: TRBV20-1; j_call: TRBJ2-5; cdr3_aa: CSARVYRTEETQYF; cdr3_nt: TGCAGTGCTAGGGTCTATAGGACAGAAGAGACCCAGTACTTC
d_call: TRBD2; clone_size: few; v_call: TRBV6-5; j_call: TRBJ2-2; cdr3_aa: CASRLAARNTGELFF; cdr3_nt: TGTGCCAGCAGGCTAGCGGCAAGGAACACCGGGGAGCTGTTTTTT
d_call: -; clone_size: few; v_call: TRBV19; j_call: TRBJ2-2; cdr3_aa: CTSSEEAAWSGGELFF; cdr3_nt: TGTACCAGTAGTGAAGAGGCAGCCTGGTCCGGCGGGGAGCTGTTTTTT
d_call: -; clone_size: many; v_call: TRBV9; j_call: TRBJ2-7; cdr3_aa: CASSKGSVREQYF; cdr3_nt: TGTGCCAGCAGCAAGGGAAGCGTCCGCGAGCAGTACTTC
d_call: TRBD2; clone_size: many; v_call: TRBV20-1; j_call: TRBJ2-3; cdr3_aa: CSARDPAGPGDTQYF; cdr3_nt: TGCAGTGCTAGAGATCCAGCGGGACCTGGAGATACGCAGTATTTT
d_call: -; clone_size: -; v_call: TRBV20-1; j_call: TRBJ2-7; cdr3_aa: CSAKNRMSLYEQYF; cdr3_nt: TGCAGTGCTAAGAATAGGATGTCCCTCTACGAGCAGTACTTC
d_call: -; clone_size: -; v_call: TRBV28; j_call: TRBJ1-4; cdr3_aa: CASGLSGGSGDEKLFF; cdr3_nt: TGTGCCAGCGGACTTTCTGGGGGATCGGGAGATGAAAAACTGTTTTTT
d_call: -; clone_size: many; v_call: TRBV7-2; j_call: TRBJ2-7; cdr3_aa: CASSQTGSSYEQYF; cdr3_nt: TGTGCCAGCAGCCAAACCGGGAGCTCCTACGAGCAGTACTTC
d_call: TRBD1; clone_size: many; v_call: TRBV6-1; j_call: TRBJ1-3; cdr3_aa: CASGRDSGGFSGNTIYF; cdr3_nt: TGTGCCAGCGGCCGGGACAGCGGAGGGTTCTCTGGAAACACCATATATTTT
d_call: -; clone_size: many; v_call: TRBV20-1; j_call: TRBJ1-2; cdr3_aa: CSASRGGWGGGYTF; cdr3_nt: TGCAGTGCTAGTCGTGGGGGATGGGGTGGTGGCTACACCTTC
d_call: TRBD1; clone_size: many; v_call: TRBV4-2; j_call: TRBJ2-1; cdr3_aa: CASSQDSAGTANEQFF; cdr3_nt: TGTGCCAGCAGCCAAGATAGCGCCGGGACAGCCAATGAGCAGTTCTTC
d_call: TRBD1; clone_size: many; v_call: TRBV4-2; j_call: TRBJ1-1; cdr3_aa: CASSQRMTGGLLNTEAFF; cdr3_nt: TGTGCCAGCAGCCAAAGGATGACAGGGGGATTACTGAACACTGAAGCTTTCTTT
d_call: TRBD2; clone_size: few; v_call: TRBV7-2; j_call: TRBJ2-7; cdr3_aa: CASSLVPSGSGYEQYF; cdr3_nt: TGTGCCAGCAGCTTAGTCCCCAGCGGGAGCGGGTACGAGCAGTACTTC
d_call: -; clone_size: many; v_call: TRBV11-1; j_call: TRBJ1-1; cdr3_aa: CASSRRQPEAFF; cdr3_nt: TGTGCCAGCAGCCGCAGACAGCCTGAAGCTTTCTTT
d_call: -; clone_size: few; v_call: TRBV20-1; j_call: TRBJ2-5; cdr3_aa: CSARDVISVGGETQYF; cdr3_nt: TGCAGTGCTAGAGATGTAATTAGCGTGGGGGGAGAGACCCAGTACTTC
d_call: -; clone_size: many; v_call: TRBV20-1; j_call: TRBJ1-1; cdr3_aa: CSVGMASEAFF; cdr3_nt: TGCAGTGTTGGGATGGCGTCTGAAGCTTTCTTT
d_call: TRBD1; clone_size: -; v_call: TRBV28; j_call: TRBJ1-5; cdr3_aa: CASRTQGVEGSNQPQHF; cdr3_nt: TGTGCCAGCCGGACTCAGGGGGTCGAAGGAAGCAATCAGCCCCAGCATTTT
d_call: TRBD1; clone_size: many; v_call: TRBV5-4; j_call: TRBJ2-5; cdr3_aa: CASTTTGTGGEETQYF; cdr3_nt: TGTGCCAGCACCACGACTGGGACAGGGGGCGAAGAGACCCAGTACTTC
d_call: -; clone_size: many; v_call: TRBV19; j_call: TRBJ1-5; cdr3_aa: CASSIDSRQNQPQHF; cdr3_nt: TGTGCCAGTAGTATAGATTCACGACAGAATCAGCCCCAGCATTTT
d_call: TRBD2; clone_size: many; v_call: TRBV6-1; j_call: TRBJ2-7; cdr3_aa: CASATSGSSYEQYF; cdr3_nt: TGTGCCAGCGCGACTAGCGGGAGCTCCTACGAGCAGTACTTC
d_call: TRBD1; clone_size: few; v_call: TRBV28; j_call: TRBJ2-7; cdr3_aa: CASSPGGMYYEQYF; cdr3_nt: TGTGCCAGCAGCCCAGGGGGTATGTACTACGAGCAGTACTTC
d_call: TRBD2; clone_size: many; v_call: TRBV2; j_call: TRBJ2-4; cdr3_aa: CASSEVAGGYRAKNIQYF; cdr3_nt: TGTGCCAGCAGTGAAGTAGCGGGAGGTTATCGAGCCAAAAACATTCAGTACTTC
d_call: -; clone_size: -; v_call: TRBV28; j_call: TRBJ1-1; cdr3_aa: CASIETLNTEAFF; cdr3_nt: TGTGCCAGCATTGAAACGCTGAACACTGAAGCTTTCTTT
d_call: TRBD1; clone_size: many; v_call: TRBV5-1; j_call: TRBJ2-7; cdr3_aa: CASSFDRVSYEQYF; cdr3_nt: TGCGCCAGCAGCTTTGACAGGGTATCCTACGAGCAGTACTTC
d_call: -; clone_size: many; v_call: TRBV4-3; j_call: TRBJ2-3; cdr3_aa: CASSQESRGTDTQYF; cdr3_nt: TGCGCCAGCAGCCAAGAATCCAGGGGCACAGATACGCAGTATTTT
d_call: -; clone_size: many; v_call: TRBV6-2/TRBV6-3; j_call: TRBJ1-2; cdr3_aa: CASSLWLGYGYTF; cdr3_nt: TGTGCCAGCAGCTTGTGGTTGGGCTATGGCTACACCTTC
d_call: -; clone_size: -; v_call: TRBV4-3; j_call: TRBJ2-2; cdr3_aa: CASSQGSYQDTGELFF; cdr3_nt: TGCGCCAGCAGCCAAGGGTCCTATCAGGACACCGGGGAGCTGTTTTTT
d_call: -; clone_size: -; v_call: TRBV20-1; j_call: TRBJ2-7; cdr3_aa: CSARGLAPYEQYF; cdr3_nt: TGCAGTGCTAGAGGGCTAGCACCCTACGAGCAGTACTTC
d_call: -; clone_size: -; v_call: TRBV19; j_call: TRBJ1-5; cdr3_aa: CASSIIPPRGQPQHF; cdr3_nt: TGTGCCAGTAGTATAATTCCCCCGCGCGGTCAGCCCCAGCATTTT
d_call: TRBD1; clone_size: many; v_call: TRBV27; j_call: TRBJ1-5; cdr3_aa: CASSPFTDRVQPQHF; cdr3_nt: TGTGCCAGCAGTCCATTCACCGACAGGGTTCAGCCCCAGCATTTT
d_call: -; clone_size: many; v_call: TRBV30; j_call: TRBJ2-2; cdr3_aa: CAWSATANTGELFF; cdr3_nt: TGTGCCTGGAGTGCCACAGCGAACACCGGGGAGCTGTTTTTT
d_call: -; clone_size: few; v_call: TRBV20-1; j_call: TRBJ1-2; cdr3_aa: CSASLAETVYGYTF; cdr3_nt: TGCAGTGCCTCTTTGGCAGAGACCGTCTATGGCTACACCTTC
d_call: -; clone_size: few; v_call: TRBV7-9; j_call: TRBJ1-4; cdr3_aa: CASSRQEKLFF; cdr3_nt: TGTGCCAGCAGCCGACAGGAAAAACTGTTTTTT
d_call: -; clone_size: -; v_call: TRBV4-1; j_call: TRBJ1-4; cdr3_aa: CASSHKDSATNEKLFF; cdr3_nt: TGCGCCAGCAGCCACAAGGACAGCGCAACTAATGAAAAACTGTTTTTT
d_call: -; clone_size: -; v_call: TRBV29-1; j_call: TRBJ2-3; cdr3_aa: CSVQRVTDTQYF; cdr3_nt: TGCAGCGTTCAGAGGGTGACAGATACGCAGTATTTT
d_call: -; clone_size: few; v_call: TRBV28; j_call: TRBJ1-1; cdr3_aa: CASKKPGFDTEAFF; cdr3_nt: TGTGCCAGCAAAAAGCCGGGATTTGACACTGAAGCTTTCTTT
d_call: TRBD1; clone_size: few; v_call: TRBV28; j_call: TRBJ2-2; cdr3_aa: CASFDRGPPGELFF; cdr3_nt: TGTGCCAGCTTTGACAGGGGACCGCCCGGGGAGCTGTTTTTT
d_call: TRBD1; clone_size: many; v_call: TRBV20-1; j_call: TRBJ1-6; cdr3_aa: CSASGTGVSPLHF; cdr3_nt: TGCAGTGCTAGCGGGACAGGGGTTTCACCCCTCCACTTT
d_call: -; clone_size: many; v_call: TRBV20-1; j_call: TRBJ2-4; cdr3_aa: CSARDAYLIAKNIQYF; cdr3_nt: TGCAGTGCTAGAGATGCCTACCTAATAGCCAAAAACATTCAGTACTTC
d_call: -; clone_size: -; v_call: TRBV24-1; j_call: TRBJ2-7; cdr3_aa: CATSVVSPGHNHEQYF; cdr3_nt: TGTGCCACCAGTGTGGTCTCACCGGGCCATAACCACGAGCAGTACTTC
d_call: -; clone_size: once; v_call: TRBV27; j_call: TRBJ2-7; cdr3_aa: CASSLRDSPYEQYF; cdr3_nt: TGTGCCAGCAGTTTAAGGGACTCTCCCTACGAGCAGTACTTC
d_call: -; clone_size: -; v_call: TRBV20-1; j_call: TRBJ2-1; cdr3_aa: CSISRSGSYNEQFF; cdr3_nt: TGCAGTATAAGCCGATCGGGCTCCTACAATGAGCAGTTCTTC
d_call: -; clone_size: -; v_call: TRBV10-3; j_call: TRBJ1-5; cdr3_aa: CAIGGPWPQHF; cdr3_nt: TGTGCCATCGGGGGGCCTTGGCCCCAGCATTTT
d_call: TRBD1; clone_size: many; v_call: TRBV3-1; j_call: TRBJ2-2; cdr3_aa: CASWDRGTGELFF; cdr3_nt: TGTGCCAGCTGGGACAGGGGGACCGGGGAGCTGTTTTTT
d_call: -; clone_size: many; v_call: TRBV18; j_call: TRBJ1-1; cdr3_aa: CASSPTVRGAKENTEAFF; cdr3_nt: TGTGCCAGCTCACCAACCGTAAGGGGGGCCAAGGAGAACACTGAAGCTTTCTTT
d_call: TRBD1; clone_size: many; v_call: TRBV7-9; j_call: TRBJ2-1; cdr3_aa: CASSRQGKNEQFF; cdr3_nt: TGTGCCAGCAGCCGACAGGGTAAGAATGAGCAGTTCTTC
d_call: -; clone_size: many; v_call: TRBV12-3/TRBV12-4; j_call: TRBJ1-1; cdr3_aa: CASSFLRGSGSEAFF; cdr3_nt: TGTGCCAGCAGTTTTCTTCGCGGCAGCGGGAGTGAAGCTTTCTTT